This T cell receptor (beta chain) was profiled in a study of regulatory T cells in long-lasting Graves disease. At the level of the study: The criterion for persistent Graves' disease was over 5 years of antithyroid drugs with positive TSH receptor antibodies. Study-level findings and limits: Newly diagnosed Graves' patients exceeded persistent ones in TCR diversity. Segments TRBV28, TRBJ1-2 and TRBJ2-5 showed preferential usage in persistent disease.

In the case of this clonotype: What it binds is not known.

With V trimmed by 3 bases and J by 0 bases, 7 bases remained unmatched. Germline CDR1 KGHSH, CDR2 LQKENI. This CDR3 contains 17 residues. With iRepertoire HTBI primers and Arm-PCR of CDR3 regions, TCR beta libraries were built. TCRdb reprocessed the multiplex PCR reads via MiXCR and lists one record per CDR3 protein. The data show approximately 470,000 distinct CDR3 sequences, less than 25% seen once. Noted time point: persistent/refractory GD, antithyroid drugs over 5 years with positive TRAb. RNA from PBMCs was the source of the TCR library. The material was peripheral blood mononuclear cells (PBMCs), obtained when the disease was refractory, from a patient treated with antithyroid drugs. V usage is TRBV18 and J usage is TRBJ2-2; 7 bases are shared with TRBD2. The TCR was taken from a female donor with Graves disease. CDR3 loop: CASSPSSGRSNTGELFF. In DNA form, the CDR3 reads TGTGCCAGCTCACCCTCTAGCGGCAGATCGAACACCGGGGAGCTGTTTTTT.